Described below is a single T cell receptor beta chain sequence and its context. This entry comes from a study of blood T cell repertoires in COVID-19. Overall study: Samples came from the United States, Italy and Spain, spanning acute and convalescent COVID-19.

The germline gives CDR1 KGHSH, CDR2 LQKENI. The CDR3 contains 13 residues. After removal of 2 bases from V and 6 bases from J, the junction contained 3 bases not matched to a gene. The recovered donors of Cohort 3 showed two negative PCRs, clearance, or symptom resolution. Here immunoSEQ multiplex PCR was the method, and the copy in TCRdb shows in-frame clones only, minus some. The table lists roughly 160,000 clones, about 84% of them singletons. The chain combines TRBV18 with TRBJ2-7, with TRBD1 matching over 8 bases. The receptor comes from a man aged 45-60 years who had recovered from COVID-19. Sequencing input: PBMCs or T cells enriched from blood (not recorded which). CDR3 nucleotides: TGTGCCAGCTCACCAAAAGGGACAGGCGAGCAGTACTTC. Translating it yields CASSPKGTGEQYF.